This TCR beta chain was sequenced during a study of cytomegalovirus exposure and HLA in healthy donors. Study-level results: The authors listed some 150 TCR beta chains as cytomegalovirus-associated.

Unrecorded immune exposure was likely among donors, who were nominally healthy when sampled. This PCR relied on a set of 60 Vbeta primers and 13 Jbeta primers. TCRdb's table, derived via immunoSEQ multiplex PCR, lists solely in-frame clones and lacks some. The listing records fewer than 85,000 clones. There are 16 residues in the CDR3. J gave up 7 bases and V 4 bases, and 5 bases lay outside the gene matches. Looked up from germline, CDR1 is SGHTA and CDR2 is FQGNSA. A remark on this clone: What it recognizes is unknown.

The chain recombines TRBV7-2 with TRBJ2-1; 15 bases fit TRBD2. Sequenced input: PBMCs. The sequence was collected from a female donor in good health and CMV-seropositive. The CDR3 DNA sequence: TGTGCCAGCAGCTCCTGGACTAGCGGGGGGGCGAATGAGCAGTTCTTC. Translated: CASSSWTSGGANEQFF.